This T cell receptor (beta chain) came from a study of cytomegalovirus exposure and HLA in healthy donors. PCR amplification relied on 60 Vbeta primers (plus 13 Jbeta primers). TCRdb keeps only in-frame clones here, not all; method: immunoSEQ multiplex PCR. The repertoire shows over 60,000 clones; the top ten hold approximately 7.5%. Germline V CDR1 and CDR2: SGHRS, YFSETQ. V was shortened by 6 bases and J by 0 bases, with 10 bases between the two germline ends. CDR3 size: 14 residues. The clonotype comes from a female donor in good health and CMV-seropositive. What was sequenced was PBMCs. This chain links TRBV5-1 with TRBJ1-3, with no clear D. The CDR3 is CASKLGSSGNTIYF. CDR3 coding DNA: TGCGCCAGCAAACTGGGGAGCTCTGGAAACACCATATATTTT.